A selection of T cell receptor beta chains follows, all from one sample in a study of shared clonotypes between healthy human individuals. Assay: immunoSEQ multiplex PCR; the TCRdb copy retains only in-frame clones and omits some. The profile covers about 110,000 clones, with around 68% appearing a single time and around 24% taken by the ten largest. Sequencing input: memory CD8+ T cells sorted from blood. The receptors shown here come from a woman aged 25-40 years in good health. CDR3s include the opening cysteine and the closing phenylalanine or tryptophan.

v_call	cdr3_aa
TRBV6-5	CASSYSHGGEQYF
TRBV14	CASSQENVPGGEQFF
TRBV25-1	CASRKDGHQHF
TRBV6-1	CASTREANEKLFF
TRBV14	CASSSRESKVTGSYEQYF
TRBV5-1	CASSSITSGGPYEQYF
TRBV5-1	CASSLALRYEQYF
TRBV30	CAWSVPGQLRYGYTF
TRBV7-9	CASSQTRGVSYEQYF
TRBV6-4	CASSGDRDTNEQFF
TRBV25-1	CASSESWEQYF